Following are 17 T cell receptor beta chains from one sample sequenced in a study of blood T cells in healthy people across ages (dated by TCRdb to about 2015). The method was 5' RACE. The sequencer was an Illumina HiSeq 2500. A second PCR of roughly 7 to 11 cycles was performed with a sample-barcoded 5' primer and a J-beta primer mix. The public reads were run again by TCRdb, first through fastp at Q25 and then through MiXCR, and only productive beta chains were kept. Each CDR3 protein appears once, grouped with its most common genes and DNA. This sample is represented by 780,000 or so distinct CDR3 sequences; just over 55% of them were singletons. The ten largest account for around 25% of the sample. The sample comprised blood. The receptors stem from a man between 40 and 49 years old in good health.

The V and J genes are TRBV5-1 and TRBJ2-2; possible D gene TRBD2, 5 bases. The CDR3 has 16 residues. Germline CDR1 SGHRS, CDR2 YFSETQ. Deletions cut 4 bases from V and 2 bases from J, with 15 bases between. The chain's CDR3 is CASSPREGFNTGELFF. The CDR3 bases are TGCGCCAGCAGCCCCAGAGAGGGATTCAACACCGGGGAGCTGTTTTTT.

This clonotype has a count of ten or more. This rearrangement joins TRBV4-1 to TRBJ2-3; D perhaps matches TRBD1 (6 bases). The CDR3 consists of 15 residues. CDR1 is MGHRA and CDR2 is YSYEKL in the germline V gene. V shed 1 base and J shed 2 bases, with 10 bases lying between them. CDR3 protein: CASSQAQGATDTQYF. In DNA, the CDR3 is TGCGCCAGCAGCCAAGCACAGGGAGCCACAGATACGCAGTATTTT.

V usage is TRBV5-1 and J usage is TRBJ2-3, with D possibly matching TRBD2 (5 bases). This CDR3 spans 14 amino acids. V lost 3 bases and J 3 bases, leaving 11 bases between the germline ends. Germline CDR1 and CDR2: SGHRS and YFSETQ. The CDR3 reads CASSSRGGTDTQYF. CDR3 in DNA: TGCGCCAGCAGCTCCCGAGGAGGAACAGATACGCAGTATTTT.

This sequence joins TRBV7-2 and TRBJ2-2; no clear D gene. The CDR3 has 15 amino acids. Trimming took off 5 bases at V and 4 bases at J, with 14 bases between the two ends. CDR1 SGHTA and CDR2 FQGNSA come from the germline V gene. The CDR3 DNA reads as TGTGCCAGCAGCCTCGTTCGGGCTAGCACCGGGGAGCTGTTTTTT. Translated: CASSLVRASTGELFF.

CDR3 protein: CASSPSGYYNEQYF. Here the CDR3 DNA reads TGCGCCAGCAGTCCATCGGGGTACTACAATGAGCAGTACTTC. The chain recombines TRBV4-3 with TRBJ2-5; a weak D match, TRBD2 (5 bases). V lost 6 bases and J lost 11, with 22 bases in between. The CDR3 loop spans 14 amino acids. Germline V gives CDR1 LGHNA, CDR2 YSLEER.

This clonotype has just one count. The chain recombines TRBV29-1 with TRBJ1-2, with D possibly matching TRBD1 (6 bases). This CDR3 has 13 amino acids. In germline, CDR1 is SQVTM, CDR2 ANQGSEA. V lost 7 bases and J 1 base, leaving 13 bases between the germline ends. CDR3 sequence (DNA): TGCAGCGACTTAGACAGGAGTAACTATGGCTACACCTTC. Its translation is CSDLDRSNYGYTF.

The rearrangement joins TRBV3-1 to TRBJ2-3, with 7 bases aligning to TRBD1. J lost 2 bases, V lost 0 bases, and 8 bases had no gene match. The germline V gene encodes CDR1 LGHDT and CDR2 YNNKEL (reference sequence). The CDR3 loop spans 17 amino acids. The DNA of the CDR3 is TGTGCCAGCAGCCAAGATTCCCCGACAGGGACCACAGATACGCAGTATTTT. The encoded protein is CASSQDSPTGTTDTQYF.

The table lists this clonotype with a few counts. The chain combines TRBV20-1 with TRBJ2-5, with D perhaps matching TRBD1 (6 bases). CDR3 size: 13 residues. V lost 8 bases and J lost 0, with 13 bases in between. The germline gives CDR1 DFQATT, CDR2 SNEGSKA (reference sequence). The CDR3 sequence is CSRRDTNQETQYF. CDR3 coding DNA: TGCAGTCGCCGGGACACCAACCAAGAGACCCAGTACTTC.

A word on this clonotype: A much larger clone is a single base away; this may be a read error. The V gene is TRBV7-8, the J gene TRBJ2-7; 7 positions match TRBD2. CDR1 and CDR2 (germline): SGHVS, FQNEAQ. The CDR3 sequence is 16 residues long. The junction had 17 bases not matched to a gene; V was cut back by 5 bases and J by 7 bases. CDR3 DNA sequence: TGTGCCAGCAGCCCAGAAGGGTCTAGCGGCTACAATGAGCAGTACTTC. It translates to CASSPEGSSGYNEQYF.

V and J are TRBV11-3 and TRBJ2-5; 7 nucleotides line up with TRBD1. This CDR3 is built from 15 residues. CDR1 is SGHNT and CDR2 is YENEEA in the germline V gene. After removal of 3 bases from V and 0 bases from J, the junction contained 4 bases not matched to a gene. The CDR3 here is CASSFGQEYQETQYF. For the CDR3, the DNA is TGTGCCAGCAGCTTCGGACAGGAGTACCAAGAGACCCAGTACTTC. Looking up the rest from reference TRBV11-3 and TRBJ2-5 gives the full variable domain: EAGVVQSPRYKIIEKKQPVAFWCNPISGHNTLYWYLQNLGQGPELLIRYENEEAVDDSQLPKDRFSAERLKGVDSTLKIQPAELGDSAVYLCASSFGQEYQETQYFGPGTRLLVL.

The sample holds a few counts of this clonotype. This sequence joins TRBV9 and TRBJ1-6; D ambiguous. There are 14 residues in the CDR3. V gave up 0 bases and J gave up 10 bases, with 11 bases separating them. Germline CDR1 reads SGDLS; CDR2 reads YYNGEE. The CDR3 DNA reads TGTGCCAGCAGCGTAGACCCGGGTTCGTCACCCCTCCACTTT. Translated: CASSVDPGSSPLHF.

The chain has TRBV12-3 or TRBV12-4 and TRBJ2-3, with 8 bases identical to TRBD2. The CDR3 has 15 amino acids. After removal of 4 bases from V and 2 bases from J, the junction contained 5 bases not matched to a gene. CDR3 protein: CASSSTAGVTDTQYF. The CDR3 DNA follows: TGTGCCAGCAGTTCCACAGCGGGGGTCACAGATACGCAGTATTTT.

In its sample, this clonotype was seen many times. The chain links TRBV5-6 to TRBJ2-7; tentatively, D is TRBD1 or TRBD2 (7 bases each). Germline V gene sequence: CDR1 SGHDT, CDR2 YYEEEE. The V end lost 1 base, the J end lost 3 bases, and 14 bases lay between the germline ends. The CDR3 runs 15 residues. CDR3 sequence reads: CASSLSGGAHYEQYF. The CDR3 nucleotides read TGTGCCAGCAGCTTGTCAGGGGGGGCCCACTACGAGCAGTACTTC.

The chain recombines TRBV20-1 with TRBJ2-1; 12 bases fit TRBD2. The V segment lost 2 bases and the J segment 4 bases; nucleotides outside the gene matches: 3. The germline gives CDR1 DFQATT, CDR2 SNEGSKA (reference sequence). The CDR3 covers 15 residues. CDR3 protein: CSARFLAGGYNEQFF. As DNA, the CDR3 is TGCAGTGCTAGATTCCTAGCGGGAGGGTACAATGAGCAGTTCTTC.

This clonotype was observed once. The chain links TRBV29-1 to TRBJ2-1; the match to TRBD2 covers 7 bases. V trimming: 2 bases; J trimming: 6 bases; junction bases outside the gene matches: 7. This CDR3 region has 14 residues. CDR1 and CDR2 (germline): SQVTM, ANQGSEA. Written as DNA, the CDR3 is TGCAGCGTTGAAAGGACTAGGCGGGGCAATGAGCAGTTCTTC. Translation gives CSVERTRRGNEQFF.

This sequence joins TRBV20-1 and TRBJ2-5, with 14 bases identical to TRBD2. CDR1 and CDR2 from the germline V gene are DFQATT and SNEGSKA (reference sequence). J lost 2 bases, V lost 4 bases, and 6 bases had no gene match. The CDR3 has 16 amino acids. CDR3 nucleotides: TGCAGTGCTACCACGGGACTAGCGGGGGTTCAAGAGACCCAGTACTTC. Protein: CSATTGLAGVQETQYF.

The chain joins TRBV14 to TRBJ2-1; D is possibly TRBD1 or TRBD2 (5 bases each). The CDR3 is 15 residues long. Germline V gene sequence: CDR1 SGHDN, CDR2 FVKESK. V lost 5 bases, J lost 6 bases, and 17 bases lay in between. The CDR3 DNA reads as TGTGCCAGCAGCTTCCGGGACCTCGGCGGCAATGAGCAGTTCTTC. It encodes CASSFRDLGGNEQFF.